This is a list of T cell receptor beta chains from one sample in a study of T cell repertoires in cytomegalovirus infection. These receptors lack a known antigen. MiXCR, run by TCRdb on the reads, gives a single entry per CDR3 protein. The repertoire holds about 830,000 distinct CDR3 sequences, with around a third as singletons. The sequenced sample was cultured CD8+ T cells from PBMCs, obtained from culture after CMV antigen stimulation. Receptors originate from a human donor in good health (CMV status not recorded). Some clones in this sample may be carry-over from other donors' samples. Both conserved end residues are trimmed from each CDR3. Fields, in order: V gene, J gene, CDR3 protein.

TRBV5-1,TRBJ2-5,ASSRLGGVETQY
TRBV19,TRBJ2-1,ASSTSTYNEQF
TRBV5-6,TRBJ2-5,ASSLPSGGGETQY
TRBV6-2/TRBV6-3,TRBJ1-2,ASRPRTGGDYGYT
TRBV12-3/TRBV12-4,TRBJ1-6,ASSFLLTGSSTPYNSPLH
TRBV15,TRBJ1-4,ATSRAGGADEKLF
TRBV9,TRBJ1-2,ASSELGPTGRGYT
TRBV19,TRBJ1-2,ASSWVRRGGYT
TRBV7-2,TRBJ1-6,ASSFDSGGFSPLH
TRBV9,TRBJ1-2,ASSVAGGSYGYT
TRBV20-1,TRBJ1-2,SARDWEVPYGYT